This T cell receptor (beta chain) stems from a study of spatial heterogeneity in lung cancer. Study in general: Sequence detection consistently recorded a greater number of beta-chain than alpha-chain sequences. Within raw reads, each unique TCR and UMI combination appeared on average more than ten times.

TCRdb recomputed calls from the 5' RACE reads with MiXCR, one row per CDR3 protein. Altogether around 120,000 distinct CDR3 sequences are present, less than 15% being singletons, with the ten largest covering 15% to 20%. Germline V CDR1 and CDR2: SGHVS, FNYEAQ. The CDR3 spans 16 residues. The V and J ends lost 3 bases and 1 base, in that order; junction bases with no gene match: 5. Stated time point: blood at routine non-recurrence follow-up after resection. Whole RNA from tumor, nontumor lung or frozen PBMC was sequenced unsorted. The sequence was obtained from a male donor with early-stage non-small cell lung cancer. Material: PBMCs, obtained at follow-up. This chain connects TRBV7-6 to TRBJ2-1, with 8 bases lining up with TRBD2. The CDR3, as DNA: TGTGCCAGCAGCTTCAAAGCGGGAGCTTCCTACAATGAGCAGTTCTTC. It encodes CASSFKAGASYNEQFF.